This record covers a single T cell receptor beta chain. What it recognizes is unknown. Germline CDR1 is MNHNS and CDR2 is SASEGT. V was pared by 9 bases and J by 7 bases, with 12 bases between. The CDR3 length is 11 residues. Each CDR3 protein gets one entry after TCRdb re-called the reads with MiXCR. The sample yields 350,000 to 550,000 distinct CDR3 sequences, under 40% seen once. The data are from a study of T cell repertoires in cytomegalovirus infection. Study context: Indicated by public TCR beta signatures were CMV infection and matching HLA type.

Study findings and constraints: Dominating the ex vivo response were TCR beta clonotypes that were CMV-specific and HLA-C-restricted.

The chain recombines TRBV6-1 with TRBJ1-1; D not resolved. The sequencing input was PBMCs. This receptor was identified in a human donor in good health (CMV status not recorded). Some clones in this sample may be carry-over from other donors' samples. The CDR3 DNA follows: TGTGCCAGTGGTGCCCTCCGTGAAGCTTTCTTT. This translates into CASGALREAFF.